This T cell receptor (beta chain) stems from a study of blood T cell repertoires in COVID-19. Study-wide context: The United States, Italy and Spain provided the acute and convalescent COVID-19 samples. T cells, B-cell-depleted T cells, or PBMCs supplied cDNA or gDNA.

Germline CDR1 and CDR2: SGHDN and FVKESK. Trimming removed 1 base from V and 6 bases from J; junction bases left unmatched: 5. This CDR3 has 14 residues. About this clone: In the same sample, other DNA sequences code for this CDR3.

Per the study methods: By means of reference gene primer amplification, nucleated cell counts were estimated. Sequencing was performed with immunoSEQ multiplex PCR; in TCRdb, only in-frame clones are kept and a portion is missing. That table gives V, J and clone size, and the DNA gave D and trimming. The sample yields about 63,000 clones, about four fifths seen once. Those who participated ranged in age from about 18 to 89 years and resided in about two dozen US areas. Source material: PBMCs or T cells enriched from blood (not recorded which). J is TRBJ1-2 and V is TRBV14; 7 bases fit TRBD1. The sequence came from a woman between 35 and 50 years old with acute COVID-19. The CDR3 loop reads CASSQVRQGDGYTF. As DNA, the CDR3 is TGTGCCAGCAGCCAAGTTCGCCAGGGGGATGGCTACACCTTC.